This TCR beta chain stems from a study of blood T cell repertoires in COVID-19. Those enrolled in Seattle joined during active infection and were followed longitudinally afterward. CDR1 KGHSH and CDR2 LQKENI come from the germline V gene. The CDR3 spans 14 residues. V lost 8 bases to trimming and J lost 2 bases, with 15 bases between them. Methods used by the authors: Using reference gene primer amplification, nucleated cell counts were estimated. Sequenced by immunoSEQ multiplex PCR; TCRdb stores in-frame clones only, minus some. V, J and clone size derive from that table, while D and trimming were established from the DNA sequence. The table lists about 160,000 clones, around 92% of them singletons, with 4.8% in the top ten.

This sequence originates from a man aged 25-45 years with COVID-19, enrolled during active disease. The genes are TRBV18 and TRBJ1-2; D is unresolved. The sequenced sample was peripheral blood. The CDR3 DNA sequence: TGTGCCAGCAGTAACAGCAGATCAAACTATGGCTACACCTTC. Translating gives CASSNSRSNYGYTF.